A single sample gave rise to the 2 T cell receptor beta chains below, sequenced in a study of human T cells and chemical hapten exposure. TCRdb independently ran MiXCR on the RACE reads; one entry per CDR3 protein. This sample yields some 74,000 distinct CDR3 sequences, of which 10% to 15% are seen a single time; about 5.7% belongs to the top ten. Time point in this sample: patch test 3, about 24 weeks after DPC sensitization. Treatment indicated: therapeutic diphenylcyclopropenone sensitization with weekly scalp DPC. The sample consisted of whole blood, taken in connection with sensitization to the hapten diphenylcyclopropenone (DPC). The receptor set was obtained from a woman between 50 and 59 years old with alopecia areata. Some clones in this sample may be carry-over from other donors' samples.

This clonotype was counted at least ten times. The chain combines TRBV5-6 with TRBJ2-4; 8 bases fit TRBD2. The CDR3 is made up of 16 amino acids. The V segment lost 0 bases and the J segment 0 bases; nucleotides outside the gene matches: 2. CDR1 is SGHDT and CDR2 is YYEEEE in the germline V gene. The chain's CDR3 is CASSLGAGVAKNIQYF. The CDR3 coding sequence is TGTGCCAGCAGCTTGGGAGCGGGGGTAGCCAAAAACATTCAGTACTTC.

Only a few counts were recorded for this clonotype. The CDR3 nucleotides read TGTGCCAGCAGCTACACAGGGGTTACCGGGGAGCTGTTTTTT. Amino acids: CASSYTGVTGELFF. The genes are TRBV7-2 and TRBJ2-2, with 7 positions matching TRBD1. Germline loops: CDR1 SGHTA, CDR2 FQGNSA. The V and J ends lost 4 bases and 5 bases, in that order; junction bases with no gene match: 4. This CDR3 comprises 14 residues.